This TCR beta chain was profiled in a study of T cells in Graves' hyperthyroidism and ophthalmopathy (dated by TCRdb to the late 2010s). About the full investigation: Peripheral blood was collected at initial diagnosis, before any treatment. An independent validation cohort of 18 to 20 hyperthyroidism patients and 17 patients who later progressed to ophthalmopathy tested prospective prediction of ophthalmopathy. After blood sampling, hyperthyroidism patients were treated with methimazole at a starting dose of 30 mg daily, and ophthalmopathy patients were treated with high-dose intravenous methylprednisolone. A discovery cohort of roughly 100 patients, roughly 43 with Graves' ophthalmopathy and 57 with stable Graves' hyperthyroidism, was used to find distinguishing TCR V-J signatures. The approximately 98 discovery patients were randomly divided into training and test sets at a 7:3 ratio. According to the paper, TCR Vbeta CDR3 sequencing was carried out on about 140 peripheral blood samples, which came from 40 to 45 ophthalmopathy, 70 to 80 hyperthyroidism and about 17 progressor patients. Thyroid tissue and blood T-cell repertoires from about six Graves' hyperthyroidism patients were also compared in the study. General conclusions and limits of the study: No statistical method was used to fix the sample size in advance, and group allocation was not hidden from the investigators. A model built on a 13 V-J signature distinguished ophthalmopathy from stable hyperthyroidism, reaching over 85% sensitivity and 81.08% specificity in cross-validation and 80%/75% in testing. In validation, progression to ophthalmopathy was predicted by the model with 70.59% sensitivity and 72.22% specificity, a median of around 6.5 months before onset. Most expanded thyroid clonotypes (frequency above 0.001) were also found in blood, which suggests that blood repertoires may mirror thyroid immune responses.

From its cysteine to its phenylalanine, the CDR3 spans 14 amino acids. CDR3 DNA only is kept here, 42 bases in frame from base 1. The germline ends are 11 bases apart after V is trimmed by 5 bases and J by 3 bases. Concerning this clonotype: Its cognate antigen has yet to be identified. A much larger clone sits a single nucleotide away, making a read error possible.

TCR beta CDR3 regions were amplified from RNA transcripts. For the first round of RT-PCR on the TCR CDR3, the HTBI primer set was used together with the Qiagen OneStep RT-PCR kit. A second multiplex PCR round built the libraries, followed by size selection and purification. The libraries were sequenced on an Illumina HiSeq2000 using paired-end 100 bp reads. The authors processed their data as follows. Raw data were processed with SOAPnuke, discarding reads with adapters, uncalled bases, mean Phred below 15, or no exact constant-primer or identifier match. High-quality paired reads were merged with COPE v1.2.5, and unique nucleotide sequences were defined as clonotypes. MiTCR v1.1 was used to align clonotypes to the IMGT TRBV, TRBD and TRBJ reference segments. The analysis was restricted to V-J combinations with a frequency above 0.0001, which together covered 99.2% of the repertoires. The TCS score was defined as the ratio of F50 (clonal expansion) to E x V (chaos), calculated using BLOSUM62-based TCRdist between CDR3 peptides within each V-J. Welch's t-statistics and random forest reduced roughly 500 V-J features to 10 to 15, which were used in a naive Bayes classifier (R e1071). Thyroid-blood repertoire similarity was quantified with the Morisita-Horn index. TCRdb trimmed the raw reads at Q25, called clones with MiXCR and kept productive beta chains. All rows with the same CDR3 protein become a single entry with the most common DNA and genes. The V and J calls, along with clone size, are taken from TCRdb and not from the paper's own processing. Within this sample are around 34,000 distinct CDR3 sequences, with approximately 52% of them counted one time only. Roughly 27% of the sample is in the top ten clones.

Ophthalmopathy patients had moderately to severely active disease, with a Clinical Activity Score of 3 or more, a NOSPECS grade of 4 or more, and a disease duration of less than 3 months. Exclusion was applied to patients with uncontrolled infections, other autoimmune diseases, pregnancy or lactation. Diagnoses relied on clinical symptoms, serum thyroxine and TRAb, thyroid ultrasound and orbital computed tomography. PBMCs were isolated from more than 8 ml of fresh peripheral blood by Ficoll-Paque density gradient centrifugation. Total RNA was extracted using Trizol reagent, and RNA quality was assessed on an Agilent 2100 Bioanalyzer.

Sequenced sample: blood. The clonotype originates from a woman between 40 and 55 years old with Graves' ophthalmopathy. The chain is assembled from TRBV12-3 or TRBV12-4 and TRBJ1-3, with no D gene named confidently. The CDR3 region has the sequence CASSTRTFGNTIYF. Read as DNA, the sequence is TGTGCCAGCAGTACCCGGACTTTTGGAAACACCATATATTTT.